These 20 T cell receptor beta chains were all obtained from the same sample, sequenced in a study of blood T cell repertoires in COVID-19 (dated by TCRdb to about 2020). The library was prepared using the immunoSEQ multiplex PCR assay. TCRdb carries this immuneACCESS record with in-frame sequences only. Its versions omit some clonotypes, under half of them owing to an unresolved V gene in the studies checked, with the rest unexplained. Here the sample has approximately 50,000 clones; approximately 87% occur a single time. Approximately 12% of the sample goes to the ten largest clones. The sample comprised peripheral blood. The receptors shown here come from a human donor in a cohort sampled during active COVID-19.

The rearrangement joins TRBV29-1 to TRBJ1-3; 11 bases are shared with TRBD1. V gave up 7 bases and J gave up 2 bases; unmatched junction bases: 4. The V gene's germline CDR1 is SQVTM and CDR2 ANQGSEA. This CDR3 is built from 14 residues. CDR3 sequence (DNA): TGCAGCGCTGGACAGGGGGCGGCTGGAAACACCATATATTTT. Protein sequence: CSAGQGAAGNTIYF.

This clone was observed a single time. This rearrangement joins TRBV12-3 or TRBV12-4 to TRBJ1-1, with D unclear. This CDR3 spans 13 amino acids. V shed 5 bases and J shed 1 base, with 8 bases lying between them. The CDR3 DNA follows: TGTGCCAGCAGTCCCCCGTCGAACACTGAAGCTTTCTTT. Its translation: CASSPPSNTEAFF.

The CDR3, as DNA: TGTGCCAGCAGAGGGGACAGGGTAAGCAATCAGCCCCAGCATTTT. This codes for CASRGDRVSNQPQHF. The gene calls are TRBV2 and TRBJ1-5; 9 bases agree with TRBD1. V lost 6 bases to trimming and J lost 1 base; unmatched junction nucleotides: 4. CDR1 is SNHLY and CDR2 is FYNNEI in the germline V gene. CDR3 length: 15 residues. Together with reference TRBV2 and TRBJ1-5, the CDR3 gives the full variable domain: EPEVTQTPSHQVTQMGQEVILRCVPISNHLYFYWYRQILGQKVEFLVSFYNNEISEKSEIFDDQFSVERPDGSNFTLKIRSTKLEDSAMYFCASRGDRVSNQPQHFGDGTRLSIL.

The J gene is TRBJ1-2, the V gene TRBV5-1, with 9 bases lining up with TRBD1. Per germline, CDR1 SGHRS and CDR2 YFSETQ. J was trimmed by 3 bases and V by 3 bases; bases with no gene match: 15. The CDR3 length is 18 residues. This CDR3 reads CASSSYPLDRGEHYGYTF. CDR3 sequence (DNA): TGCGCCAGCAGCTCCTACCCCTTGGACAGGGGCGAGCACTATGGCTACACCTTC. Full variable domain (missing parts from reference TRBV5-1 and TRBJ1-2): KAGVTQTPRYLIKTRGQQVTLSCSPISGHRSVSWYQQTPGQGLQFLFEYFSETQRNKGNFPGRFSGRQFSNSRSEMNVSTLELGDSALYLCASSSYPLDRGEHYGYTFGSGTRLTVV.

The chain combines TRBV15 with TRBJ2-7; 8 bases are a match to TRBD1. This CDR3 spans 15 amino acids. The V gene's germline CDR1 is LNHNV and CDR2 YYDKDF (reference sequence). The V and J ends lost 0 bases and 4 bases, in that order; junction bases with no gene match: 5. The CDR3: CATSRDGQGIYEQYF. CDR3 DNA: TGTGCCACCAGCAGAGATGGACAGGGAATTTACGAGCAGTACTTC.

This rearrangement joins TRBV14 to TRBJ2-5; D unresolved. CDR1 and CDR2 from the germline V gene are SGHDN and FVKESK. The CDR3 consists of 14 residues. V dropped 3 bases and J dropped 4 bases, with 12 bases sitting between them. The CDR3 spells CASSQITPPETQYF. CDR3 nucleotide sequence: TGTGCCAGCAGCCAGATAACACCCCCAGAGACCCAGTACTTC.

The sample holds one count of this clone. Here the CDR3 reads CASSHFGRGKNTIYF. CDR3 sequence (DNA): TGTGCCAGCAGCCACTTTGGGAGGGGGAAGAACACCATATATTTT. The genes are TRBV5-6 and TRBJ1-3, with D possibly being TRBD1 (6 bases). Germline values: CDR1 SGHDT, CDR2 YYEEEE. Trimming left V 4 bases short and J 7 bases short, with 18 bases between. The CDR3 is made up of 15 amino acids.

This clone was picked up a small number of times. The rearrangement uses TRBV6-6 and TRBJ1-1; no definite D call. Germline V gene data show CDR1 as MNHNY and CDR2 as SVGAGI (reference sequence). This CDR3 is built from 13 residues. The ends were cut back, 2 bases at V and 10 bases at J, with 14 bases in the middle. CDR3 in DNA: TGTGCCAGCAGTTACGACATTTCCCACAGAGCTTTCTTT. Translated: CASSYDISHRAFF.

The chain recombines TRBV28 with TRBJ1-1, with D perhaps TRBD1 (5 bases). The V end lost 6 bases, the J end lost 11 bases, and 16 bases lay between the germline ends. Germline assignment: CDR1 MDHEN and CDR2 SYDVKM. The CDR3 consists of 12 residues. CDR3 in DNA: TGTGCCAGCAGCACATCAGGGTTCTCGGCTTTCTTT. Protein: CASSTSGFSAFF.

The genes are TRBV19 and TRBJ1-1, with a weak D call TRBD1 (6 bases). This CDR3 spans 19 amino acids. Germline CDR1 LNHDA, CDR2 SQIVND (reference sequence). Trimming took off 6 bases at V and 0 bases at J, with 26 bases between the two ends. The CDR3 bases are TGTGCCAGTAGGACCAGCGGGGGGCCCGCCGTCGGGGTGAACACTGAAGCTTTCTTT. Its translation: CASRTSGGPAVGVNTEAFF.

This clone was picked up a small number of times. The V gene is TRBV9, the J gene TRBJ1-2, with 9 nucleotides matching TRBD1. This CDR3 is built from 13 residues. The germline V gene encodes CDR1 SGDLS and CDR2 YYNGEE. Germline trimming cut 4 bases from V and 4 bases from J; bases unmatched to any gene: 2. The DNA for the CDR3 is TGTGCCAGCAGCACACAGGGGGCCTATGGCTACACCTTC. Its translation: CASSTQGAYGYTF.

The chain carries TRBV3-1 (or the pseudogene TRBV3-2) and TRBJ1-1; TRBD1 might be the D (5 bases). This CDR3 contains 14 residues. CDR1 is LGHDT, CDR2 YNNKEL, per germline (reference sequence). Trimming took 0 bases from V and 4 from J, leaving 9 bases between them. The CDR3 DNA reads TGTGCCAGCAGCCAAGAAGACAGAGGCACTGAAGCTTTCTTT. Its translation is CASSQEDRGTEAFF.

The rearrangement uses TRBV4-2 and TRBJ2-5; no clear D gene. Germline V gives CDR1 LGHNA, CDR2 YNFKEQ. The CDR3 length is 13 residues. Trimming took 0 bases from V and 4 from J, leaving 6 bases between them. The CDR3 nucleotides read TGTGCCAGCAGCCAAGAAGCTACAGAGACCCAGTACTTC. This translates into CASSQEATETQYF.

The count of this clone is one. This chain uses TRBV9 with TRBJ1-4, with TRBD1 matching over 9 bases. The CDR3 is 15 residues long. After removal of 3 bases from V and 1 base from J, the junction contained 1 base not matched to a gene. CDR1 and CDR2 from the germline V gene are SGDLS and YYNGEE. The CDR3: CASSAGQGTNEKLFF. CDR3 coding DNA: TGTGCCAGCAGCGCGGGACAGGGAACTAATGAAAAACTGTTTTTT.

The chain links TRBV6-4 to TRBJ1-4; D is perhaps TRBD1 (6 bases). Germline CDR1 is MRHNA and CDR2 is SNTAGT. The CDR3 loop spans 14 amino acids. Trimming left V 2 bases short and J 4 bases short, with 8 bases between. In DNA, the CDR3 is TGTGCCAGCAGTGACGGACAGCTTAATGAAAAACTGTTTTTT. Protein sequence: CASSDGQLNEKLFF.

This clone was observed a few times. The J gene is TRBJ2-7, the V gene TRBV5-4, with TRBD1 matching 7 bases. Unmatched junction bases numbered 2, after V lost 3 bases and J lost 2 bases. The CDR3 is 13 residues long. Germline-derived CDR1 and CDR2 are SGHNT and YYREEE (reference sequence). The CDR3 sequence: CASSSGTAYEQYF. The CDR3 DNA sequence: TGTGCCAGCAGCTCCGGGACAGCCTACGAGCAGTACTTC. Full variable domain (remainder filled in from reference TRBV5-4 and TRBJ2-7): ETGVTQSPTHLIKTRGQQVTLRCSSQSGHNTVSWYQQALGQGPQFIFQYYREEENGRGNFPPRFSGLQFPNYSSELNVNALELDDSALYLCASSSGTAYEQYFGPGTRLTVT.

CDR3 sequence: CASNSETGYSEAFF. In DNA form, the CDR3 reads TGTGCCAGCAACTCCGAGACGGGGTATTCTGAAGCTTTCTTT. This sequence joins TRBV2 and TRBJ1-1, with D unclear. Trimming took off 7 bases at V and 6 bases at J, with 18 bases between the two ends. This CDR3 region has 14 residues. The germline V gene has CDR1 SNHLY and CDR2 FYNNEI.

This clone was observed a handful of times. Other DNA sequences from this sample encode an identical CDR3 as well. The CDR3, as DNA: TGCGCCAGCAGCTTGGATACGGGCTATGGCTACACCTTC. Encoded protein: CASSLDTGYGYTF. The chain employs TRBV5-1 and TRBJ1-2, with unresolved D. V was trimmed by 0 bases and J by 4 bases, leaving 7 bases between them. This CDR3 is 13 amino acids long. Germline V gene data show CDR1 as SGHRS and CDR2 as YFSETQ.

This clone has a single count. The CDR3 is CASSWTDLGDEKLFF. The CDR3 bases are TGTGCCAGCAGCTGGACGGACCTAGGGGATGAAAAACTGTTTTTT. The chain employs TRBV7-6 and TRBJ1-4; D is perhaps TRBD1 (5 bases). CDR3 size: 15 residues. V dropped 4 bases and J dropped 6 bases, with 15 bases sitting between them. CDR1 and CDR2 (germline): SGHVS, FNYEAQ.

The J gene is TRBJ1-5, the V gene TRBV3-1 (or the pseudogene TRBV3-2), with 7 bases aligning to TRBD1. The CDR3 loop spans 18 amino acids. The V gene end was trimmed by 3 bases and the J gene end by 2 bases; junction bases not matched to a gene: 13. The V gene's germline CDR1 is LGHDT and CDR2 YNNKEL (reference sequence). CDR3 in amino acids: CASSHGLGGANGNQPQHF. The CDR3 bases are TGTGCCAGCAGCCACGGGTTAGGGGGCGCGAACGGCAATCAGCCCCAGCATTTT.